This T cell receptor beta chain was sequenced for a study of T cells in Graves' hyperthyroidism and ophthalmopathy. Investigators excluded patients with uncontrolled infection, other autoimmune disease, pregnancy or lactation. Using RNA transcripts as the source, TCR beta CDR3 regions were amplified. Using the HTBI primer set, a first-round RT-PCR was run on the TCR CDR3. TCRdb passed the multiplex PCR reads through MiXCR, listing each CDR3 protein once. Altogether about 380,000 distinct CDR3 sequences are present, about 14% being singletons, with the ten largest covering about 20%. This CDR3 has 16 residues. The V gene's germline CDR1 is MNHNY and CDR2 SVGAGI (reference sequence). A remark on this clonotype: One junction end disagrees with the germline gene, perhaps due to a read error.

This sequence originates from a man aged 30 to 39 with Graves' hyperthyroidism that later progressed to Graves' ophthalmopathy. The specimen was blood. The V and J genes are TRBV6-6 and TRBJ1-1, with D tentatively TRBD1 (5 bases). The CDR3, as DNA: TGTGCCAGCAGTCACTCGATAGGGGAGAGGGGCACTGAAGCTTTCTTT. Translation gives CASSHSIGERGTEAFF.